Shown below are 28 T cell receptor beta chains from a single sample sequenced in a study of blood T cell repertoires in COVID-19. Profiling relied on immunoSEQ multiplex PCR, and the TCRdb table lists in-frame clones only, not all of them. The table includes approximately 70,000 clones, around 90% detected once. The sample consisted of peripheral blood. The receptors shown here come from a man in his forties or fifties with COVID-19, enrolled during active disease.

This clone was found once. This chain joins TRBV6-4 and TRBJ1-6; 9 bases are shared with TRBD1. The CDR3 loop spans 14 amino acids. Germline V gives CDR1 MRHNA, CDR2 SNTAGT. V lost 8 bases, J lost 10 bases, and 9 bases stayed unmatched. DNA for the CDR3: TGTGCCAGCCTCAACCGGACAGGGGTATCACCCCTCCACTTT. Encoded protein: CASLNRTGVSPLHF.

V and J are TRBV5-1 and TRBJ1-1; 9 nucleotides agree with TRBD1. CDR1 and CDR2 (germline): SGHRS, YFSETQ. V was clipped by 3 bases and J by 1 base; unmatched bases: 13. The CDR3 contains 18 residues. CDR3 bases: TGCGCCAGCAGCTGGGGAACAGGGGGCGGTTGGTCGAACACTGAAGCTTTCTTT. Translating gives CASSWGTGGGWSNTEAFF.

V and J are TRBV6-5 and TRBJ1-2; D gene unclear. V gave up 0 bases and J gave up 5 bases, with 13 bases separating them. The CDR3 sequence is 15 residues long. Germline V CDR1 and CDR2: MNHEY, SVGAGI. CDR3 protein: CASSYSVSFGYGYTF. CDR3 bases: TGTGCCAGCAGTTACTCAGTCAGTTTCGGGTATGGCTACACCTTC.

The CDR3 spells CASSHRPLSLQVNTGELFF. In DNA form, the CDR3 reads TGTGCCAGCAGCCACCGCCCTCTTTCTCTGCAGGTGAACACCGGGGAGCTGTTTTTT. The genes are TRBV11-2 and TRBJ2-2; D not certain. The CDR3 runs to 19 residues. Between the trimmed V and J ends, which lost 5 bases and 1 base, there was a span of 23 bases. The germline V gene encodes CDR1 SGHAT and CDR2 FQNNGV.

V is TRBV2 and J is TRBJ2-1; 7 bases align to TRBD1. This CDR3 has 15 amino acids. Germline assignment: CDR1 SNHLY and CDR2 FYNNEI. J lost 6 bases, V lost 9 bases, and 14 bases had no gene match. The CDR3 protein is CASLLGTVVGNEQFF. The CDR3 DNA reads TGTGCCAGTCTACTTGGGACAGTTGTGGGCAATGAGCAGTTCTTC.

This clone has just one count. Written as DNA, the CDR3 is TGTGCCAGCAGTGAAGAGGGGCTCTCCTACGAGCAGTACTTC. Translation: CASSEEGLSYEQYF. The chain employs TRBV6-1 and TRBJ2-7; D may be TRBD1 (5 bases). The CDR3 covers 14 residues. Germline V lookup: CDR1 MNHNS, CDR2 SASEGT. V lost 1 base to trimming and J lost 0 bases, with 7 bases between them.

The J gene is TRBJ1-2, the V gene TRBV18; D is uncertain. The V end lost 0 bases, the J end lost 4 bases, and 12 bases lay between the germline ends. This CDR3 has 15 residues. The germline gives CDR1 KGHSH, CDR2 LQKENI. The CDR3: CASSPPVPRSYGYTF. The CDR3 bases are TGTGCCAGCTCACCACCGGTACCCCGGTCCTATGGCTACACCTTC.

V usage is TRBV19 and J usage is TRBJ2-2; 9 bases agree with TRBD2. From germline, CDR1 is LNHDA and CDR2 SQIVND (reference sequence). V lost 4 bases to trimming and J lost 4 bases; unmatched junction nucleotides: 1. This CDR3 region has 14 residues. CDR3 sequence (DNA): TGTGCCAGTAGTACTAGCGGGGCCACCGGGGAGCTGTTTTTT. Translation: CASSTSGATGELFF.

The CDR3 reads CASSFIPYRGGYNEQFF. The CDR3, as DNA: TGTGCCAGCAGTTTTATACCCTACCGGGGGGGTTACAATGAGCAGTTCTTC. The gene calls are TRBV28 and TRBJ2-1, with 8 nucleotides matching TRBD2. The CDR3 runs to 17 residues. Germline CDR1 is MDHEN and CDR2 is SYDVKM. J gave up 4 bases and V 3 bases, and 11 bases lay outside the gene matches.

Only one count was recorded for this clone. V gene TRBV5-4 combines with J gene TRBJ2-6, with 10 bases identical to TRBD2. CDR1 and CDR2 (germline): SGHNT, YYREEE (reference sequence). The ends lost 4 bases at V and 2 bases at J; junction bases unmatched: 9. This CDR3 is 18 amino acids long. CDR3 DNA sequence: TGTGCCAGCAGCAGACCAGCGGGGGGGCGGACTGGGGCCAACGTCCTGACTTTC. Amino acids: CASSRPAGGRTGANVLTF.

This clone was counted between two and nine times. The CDR3 bases are TGTGCCAGCAGTGACCTGACAGGGAGCCATGGCTACACCTTC. Its protein product is CASSDLTGSHGYTF. V usage is TRBV6-4 and J usage is TRBJ1-2; 7 bases match TRBD1. The CDR3 runs 14 residues. Trimming took 2 bases from V and 6 from J; bases not matched to a gene: 6. Germline V gives CDR1 MRHNA, CDR2 SNTAGT.

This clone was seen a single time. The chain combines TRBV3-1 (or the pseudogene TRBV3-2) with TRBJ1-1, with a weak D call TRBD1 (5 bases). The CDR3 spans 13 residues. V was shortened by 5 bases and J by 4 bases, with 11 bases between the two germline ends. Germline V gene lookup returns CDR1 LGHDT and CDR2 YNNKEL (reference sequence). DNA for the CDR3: TGTGCCAGCAGCTCCCGGGGGGGCACTGAAGCTTTCTTT. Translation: CASSSRGGTEAFF.

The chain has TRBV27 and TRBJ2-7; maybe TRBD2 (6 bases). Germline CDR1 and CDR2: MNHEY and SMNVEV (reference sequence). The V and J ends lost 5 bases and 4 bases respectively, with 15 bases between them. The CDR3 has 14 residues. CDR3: CASSTGTFRYEQYF. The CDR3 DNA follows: TGTGCCAGCAGTACGGGGACTTTTCGTTACGAGCAGTACTTC.

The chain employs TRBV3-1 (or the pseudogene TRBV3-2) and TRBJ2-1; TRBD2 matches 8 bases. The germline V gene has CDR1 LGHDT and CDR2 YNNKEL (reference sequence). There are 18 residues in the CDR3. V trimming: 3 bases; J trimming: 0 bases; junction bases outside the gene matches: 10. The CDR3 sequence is CASSQMVAGKSSYNEQFF. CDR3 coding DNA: TGTGCCAGCAGCCAGATGGTAGCGGGGAAGAGCTCCTACAATGAGCAGTTCTTC.

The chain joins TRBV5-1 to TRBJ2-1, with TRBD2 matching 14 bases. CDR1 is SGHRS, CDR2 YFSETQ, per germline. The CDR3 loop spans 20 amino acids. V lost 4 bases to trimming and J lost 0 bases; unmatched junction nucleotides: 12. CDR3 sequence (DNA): TGCGCCAGCAGCCGAGCACAGGGACTAGCGGGGGCCGGCTCCTACAATGAGCAGTTCTTC. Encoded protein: CASSRAQGLAGAGSYNEQFF.

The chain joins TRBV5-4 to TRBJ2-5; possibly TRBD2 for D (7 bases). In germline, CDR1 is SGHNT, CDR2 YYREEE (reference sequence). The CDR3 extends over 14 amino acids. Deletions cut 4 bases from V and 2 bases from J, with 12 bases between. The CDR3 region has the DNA TGTGCCAGCAGCCTGCGGGGGCCACAAGAGACCCAGTACTTC. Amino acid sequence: CASSLRGPQETQYF.

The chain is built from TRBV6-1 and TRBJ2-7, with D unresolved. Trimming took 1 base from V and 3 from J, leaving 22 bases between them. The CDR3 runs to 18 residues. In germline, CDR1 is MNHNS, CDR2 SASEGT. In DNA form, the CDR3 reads TGTGCCAGCAGTGAAGTATCCCCGGAGATGAGCTATCACTACGAGCAGTACTTC. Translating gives CASSEVSPEMSYHYEQYF.

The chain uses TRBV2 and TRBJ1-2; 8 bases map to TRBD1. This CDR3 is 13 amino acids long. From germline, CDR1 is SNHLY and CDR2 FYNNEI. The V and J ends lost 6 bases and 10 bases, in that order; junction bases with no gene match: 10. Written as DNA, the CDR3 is TGTGCCAGCAGCCCAGGACAGGGAGTTCCCTACACCTTC. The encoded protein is CASSPGQGVPYTF.

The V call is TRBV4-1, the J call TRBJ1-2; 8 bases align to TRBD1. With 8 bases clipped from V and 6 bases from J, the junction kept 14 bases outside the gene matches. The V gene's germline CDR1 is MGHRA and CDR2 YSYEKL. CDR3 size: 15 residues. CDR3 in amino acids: CASASVPQGADGYTF. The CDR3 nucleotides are TGCGCCAGCGCAAGTGTCCCGCAGGGGGCGGATGGCTACACCTTC.

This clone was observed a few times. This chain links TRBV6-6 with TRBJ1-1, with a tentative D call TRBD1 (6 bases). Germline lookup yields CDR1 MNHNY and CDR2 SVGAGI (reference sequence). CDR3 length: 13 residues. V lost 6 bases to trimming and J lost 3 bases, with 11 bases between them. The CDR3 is CASSVQGHTEAFF. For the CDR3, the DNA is TGTGCCAGCAGCGTACAGGGACACACTGAAGCTTTCTTT.

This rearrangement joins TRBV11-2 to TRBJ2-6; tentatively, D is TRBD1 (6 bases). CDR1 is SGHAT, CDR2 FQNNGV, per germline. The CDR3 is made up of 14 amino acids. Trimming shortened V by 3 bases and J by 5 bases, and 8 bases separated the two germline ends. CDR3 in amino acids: CASSLGAWANVLTF. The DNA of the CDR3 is TGTGCCAGCAGCTTGGGGGCCTGGGCCAACGTCCTGACTTTC.

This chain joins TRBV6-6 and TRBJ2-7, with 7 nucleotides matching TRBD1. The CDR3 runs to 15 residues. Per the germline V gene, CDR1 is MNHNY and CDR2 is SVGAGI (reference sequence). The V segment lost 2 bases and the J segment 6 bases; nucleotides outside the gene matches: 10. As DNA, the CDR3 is TGTGCCAGCAGTTACGCCGTTGACAGGGTGGGCGAGCAGTACTTC. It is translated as CASSYAVDRVGEQYF.

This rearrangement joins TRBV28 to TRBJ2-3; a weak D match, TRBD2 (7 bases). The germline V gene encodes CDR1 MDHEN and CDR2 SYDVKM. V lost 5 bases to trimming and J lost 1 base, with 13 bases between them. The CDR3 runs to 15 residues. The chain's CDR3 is CASSKGGAGTDTQYF. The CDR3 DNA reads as TGTGCCAGCAGTAAGGGGGGGGCCGGCACAGATACGCAGTATTTT.

In DNA, the CDR3 is TGTGCCATCAGTGAAACTACAGGGACGGGAAACACCATATATTTT. This gives the protein CAISETTGTGNTIYF. This rearrangement joins TRBV10-3 to TRBJ1-3, with a tentative D call TRBD1 (6 bases). The CDR3 is made up of 15 amino acids. V was shortened by 3 bases and J by 4 bases, with 13 bases between the two germline ends. The germline V gene encodes CDR1 ENHRY and CDR2 SYGVKD.

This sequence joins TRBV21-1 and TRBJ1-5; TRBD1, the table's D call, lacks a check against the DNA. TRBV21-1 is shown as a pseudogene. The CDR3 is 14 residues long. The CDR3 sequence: CASSKLQENQPQHF. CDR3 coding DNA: TGTGCCAGCAGCAAACTACAGGAGAATCAGCCCCAGCATTTT.

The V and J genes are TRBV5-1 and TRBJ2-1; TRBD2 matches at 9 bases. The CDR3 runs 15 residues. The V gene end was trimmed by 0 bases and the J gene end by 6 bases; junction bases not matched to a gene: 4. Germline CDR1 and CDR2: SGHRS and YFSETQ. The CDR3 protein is CASSLVVSGGNEQFF. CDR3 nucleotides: TGCGCCAGCAGCTTGGTTGTTAGCGGGGGCAATGAGCAGTTCTTC. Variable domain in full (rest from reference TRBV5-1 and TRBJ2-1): KAGVTQTPRYLIKTRGQQVTLSCSPISGHRSVSWYQQTPGQGLQFLFEYFSETQRNKGNFPGRFSGRQFSNSRSEMNVSTLELGDSALYLCASSLVVSGGNEQFFGPGTRLTVL.

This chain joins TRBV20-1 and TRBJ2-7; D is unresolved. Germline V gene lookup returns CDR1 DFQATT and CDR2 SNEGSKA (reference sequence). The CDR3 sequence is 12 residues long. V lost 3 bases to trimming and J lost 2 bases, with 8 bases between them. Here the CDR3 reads CSASGLTYEQYF. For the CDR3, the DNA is TGCAGTGCTAGTGGCCTAACCTACGAGCAGTACTTC.

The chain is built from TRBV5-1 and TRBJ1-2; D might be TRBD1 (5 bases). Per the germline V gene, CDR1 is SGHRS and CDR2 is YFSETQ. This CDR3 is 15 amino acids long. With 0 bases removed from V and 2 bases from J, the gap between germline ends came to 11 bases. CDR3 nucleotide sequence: TGCGCCAGCAGCTTGGGACCGGGGGAGAACTATGGCTACACCTTC. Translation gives CASSLGPGENYGYTF.